The following is a T cell receptor (beta chain) sequence with its context. The antigen is unknown. Specified time point: blood at routine non-recurrence follow-up after resection. Extraction of whole RNA from tumor, nontumor lung or frozen PBMC preceded unsorted sequencing. TCRdb called the 5' RACE reads again in MiXCR, with one record for every CDR3 protein. The table records tens of thousands of distinct CDR3 sequences, less than 9% of them present only once. The sample belongs to a study of spatial heterogeneity in lung cancer. Background on the study: Consistently, beta-chain sequences turned up in larger numbers than alpha-chain sequences did.

General study points: More often at tumor resection than at routine follow-up, ubiquitous expanded tumor TCRs were detected in the blood.

This CDR3 has 16 residues. V dropped 3 bases and J dropped 5; count of bases not matched to a gene: 10. Germline loops: CDR1 SGHNT, CDR2 YYREEE (reference sequence). The chain uses TRBV5-4 and TRBJ2-1; the match to TRBD2 covers 8 bases. This clonotype was sampled from a female donor with early-stage non-small cell lung cancer. The source was PBMCs, collected at follow-up. The CDR3 DNA reads TGTGCCAGCAGCTCCGGTGCTCGGGGGGGAGACAATGAGCAGTTCTTC. Its protein product is CASSSGARGGDNEQFF.